This TCR beta chain was captured in a study of blood T cell repertoires in COVID-19. On the study more broadly: Some COVID-19 samples were acute and others convalescent; all came from the United States, Italy and Spain. Nucleic acid was either cDNA or gDNA, and it came from T cells, B-cell-depleted T cells, or PBMCs.

Under the authors' procedure: Estimation of nucleated cell counts was performed using reference gene primer amplification. Data came from immunoSEQ multiplex PCR; TCRdb stores just in-frame clones and leaves some out. That table furnishes V, J and clone size, whereas the DNA furnished D and trimming. The table records 85,000 to 100,000 clones, approximately 80% of them present only once. The CDR3 extends over 14 amino acids. Trimming stripped 0 bases from V and 3 bases from J, with 6 bases between. CDR1 and CDR2 from the germline V gene are MNHEY and SMNVEV (reference sequence). This TCR came from a human donor in a cohort sampled during active COVID-19. The sample comprised peripheral blood. The chain employs TRBV27 and TRBJ1-3; a possible D gene is TRBD1 (5 bases). The CDR3 region is CASSLSGGGNTIYF. Written as DNA, the CDR3 is TGTGCCAGCAGTTTATCGGGGGGTGGAAACACCATATATTTT.